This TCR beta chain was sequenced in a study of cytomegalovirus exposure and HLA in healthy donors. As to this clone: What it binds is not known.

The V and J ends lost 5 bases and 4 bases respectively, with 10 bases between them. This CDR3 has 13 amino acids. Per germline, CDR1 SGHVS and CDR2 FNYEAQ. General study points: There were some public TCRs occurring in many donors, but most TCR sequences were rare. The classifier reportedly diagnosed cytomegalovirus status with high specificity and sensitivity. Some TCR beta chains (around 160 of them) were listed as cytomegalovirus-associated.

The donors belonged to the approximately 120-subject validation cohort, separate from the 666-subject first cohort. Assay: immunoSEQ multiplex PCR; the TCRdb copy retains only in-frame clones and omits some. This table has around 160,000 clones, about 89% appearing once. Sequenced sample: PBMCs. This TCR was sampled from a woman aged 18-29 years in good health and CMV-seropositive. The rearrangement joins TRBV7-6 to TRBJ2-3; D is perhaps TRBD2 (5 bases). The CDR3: CASSPRTADTQYF. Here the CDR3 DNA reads TGTGCCAGCAGCCCGCGGACTGCAGATACGCAGTATTTT.